Listed here are 7 T cell receptor beta chains from one sample, sequenced in a study of T cell repertoires in cytomegalovirus infection. These receptors lack a known antigen. TCRdb called the reads again in MiXCR, with one record for every CDR3 protein. The data contain about 830,000 distinct CDR3 sequences, 30% to 35% of them singletons. The starting material was cultured CD8+ T cells from PBMCs, obtained from culture after CMV antigen stimulation. The receptors shown here come from a human donor in good health (CMV status not recorded). Some clones in this sample may be carry-over from other donors' samples.

V is TRBV7-6 and J is TRBJ2-1, with 7 bases that match TRBD2. The germline V gene encodes CDR1 SGHVS and CDR2 FNYEAQ. The CDR3 has 19 amino acids. V shed 5 bases and J 5 bases; nucleotides not matched to a gene: 21. CDR3 residues: CASSPKREGTDPSDNEQFF. Written as DNA, the CDR3 is TGTGCCAGCAGCCCAAAGAGGGAGGGGACGGACCCGTCTGACAATGAGCAGTTCTTC.

This clonotype was detected a few times. The genes are TRBV18 and TRBJ2-6; no clear D gene. The CDR3 spans 15 residues. Trimming cost V 3 bases and J 4 bases, with 10 bases left between them. Germline V gene lookup returns CDR1 KGHSH and CDR2 LQKENI. CDR3 region: CASSPGWSGANVLTF. The CDR3 DNA reads TGTGCCAGCTCACCCGGTTGGTCGGGGGCCAACGTCCTGACTTTC.

This chain links TRBV5-5 with TRBJ1-4, with D unresolved. V was shortened by 4 bases and J by 8 bases, with 18 bases between the two germline ends. CDR1 is SGHKS and CDR2 is YYEKEE in the germline V gene (reference sequence). The CDR3 is made up of 15 amino acids. The CDR3 loop is CASSPSRAAGEKLFF. In nucleotides, the CDR3 is TGTGCCAGCAGCCCGAGTCGGGCCGCGGGGGAAAAACTGTTTTTT.

This clonotype was seen a handful of times. The V and J genes are TRBV11-2 and TRBJ1-1; D is ambiguous. The CDR3 totals 16 residues. Per the germline V gene, CDR1 is SGHAT and CDR2 is FQNNGV. V lost 1 base and J 2 bases, leaving 14 bases between the germline ends. The CDR3 protein is CASSLGTSFRNTEAFF. CDR3 nucleotides: TGTGCCAGCAGCTTAGGGACCTCGTTCCGCAACACTGAAGCTTTCTTT. Filled out from reference TRBV11-2 and TRBJ1-1, the complete variable domain reads EAGVAQSPRYKIIEKRQSVAFWCNPISGHATLYWYQQILGQGPKLLIQFQNNGVVDDSQLPKDRFSAERLKGVDSTLKIQPAKLEDSAVYLCASSLGTSFRNTEAFFGQGTRLTVV.

Note on this clonotype: This may stem from a read error, because a much larger clone lies one nucleotide away. This sequence joins TRBV7-6 and TRBJ2-5; tentative D call: TRBD2 (5 bases). CDR1 and CDR2 from the germline V gene are SGHVS and FNYEAQ. The CDR3 runs to 15 residues. The CDR3 nucleotides are TGTGCCAGGAGCTTAATCCAGACTAACCAAGAGACCCAGTACTTC. This encodes CARSLIQTNQETQYF.

This clonotype has just a few counts. The DNA of the CDR3 is TGTGCCAGCAGCCCAACTGGACTAGCGGACCCCTCGGATACGCAGTATTTT. This gives the protein CASSPTGLADPSDTQYF. The chain carries TRBV3-1 and TRBJ2-3, with TRBD2 matching 10 bases. The CDR3 runs 17 residues. Trimming took 4 bases from V and 6 from J; bases not matched to a gene: 13. Germline V gene sequence: CDR1 LGHDT, CDR2 YNNKEL (reference sequence).

As DNA, the CDR3 is TGTGCCAGCAGTCGCGGCCCGGGGGTCCCTCGCTATGGCTACACCTTC. Its translation: CASSRGPGVPRYGYTF. V and J are TRBV27 and TRBJ1-2; possibly TRBD1 for D (5 bases). V was trimmed by 5 bases and J by 4 bases, leaving 20 bases between them. The CDR3 contains 16 residues. Germline V gives CDR1 MNHEY, CDR2 SMNVEV (reference sequence).